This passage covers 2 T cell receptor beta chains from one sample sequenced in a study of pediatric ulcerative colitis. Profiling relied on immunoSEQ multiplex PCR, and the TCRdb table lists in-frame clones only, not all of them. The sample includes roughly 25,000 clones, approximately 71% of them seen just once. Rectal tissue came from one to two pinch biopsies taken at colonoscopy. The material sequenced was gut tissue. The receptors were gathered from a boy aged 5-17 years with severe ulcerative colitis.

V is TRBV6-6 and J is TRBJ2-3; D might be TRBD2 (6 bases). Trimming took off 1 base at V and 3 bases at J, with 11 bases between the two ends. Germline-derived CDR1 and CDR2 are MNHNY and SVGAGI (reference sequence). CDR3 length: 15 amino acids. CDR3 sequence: CASSYLAGRTDTQYF. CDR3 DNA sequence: TGTGCCAGCAGTTACTTGGCGGGAAGGACAGATACGCAGTATTTT.

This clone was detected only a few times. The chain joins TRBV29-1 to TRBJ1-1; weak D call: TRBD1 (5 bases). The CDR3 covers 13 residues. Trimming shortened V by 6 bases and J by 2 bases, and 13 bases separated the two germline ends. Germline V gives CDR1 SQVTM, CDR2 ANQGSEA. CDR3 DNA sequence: TGCAGCGTGGACCGGGACCAAAACACTGAAGCTTTCTTT. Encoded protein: CSVDRDQNTEAFF.